The 24 T cell receptor beta chains below were found in one sample sequenced in a study of shared clonotypes between healthy human individuals. Naive CD8 cells were CD45RO-negative, positively selected for CCR7, excluding terminally differentiated effector memory CD45RA+ cells. Here immunoSEQ multiplex PCR was the method, and the copy in TCRdb shows in-frame clones only, minus some. The sample has about 2.1 million clones; roughly 95% are singletons. Sequencing was done on a sample of naive CD8+ T cells from PBMCs. These receptors all stem from a man between 18 and 35 years old in good health. Some clones in this sample may be carry-over from other donors' samples.

V gene TRBV29-1 combines with J gene TRBJ2-7; D may be TRBD1 (5 bases). Germline V CDR1 and CDR2: SQVTM, ANQGSEA. V was trimmed by 6 bases and J by 2 bases, leaving 8 bases between them. The CDR3 runs 11 residues. Here the CDR3 reads CSVLQAYEQYF. The CDR3 region has the DNA TGCAGCGTGCTACAGGCCTACGAGCAGTACTTC.

The V call is TRBV4-1, the J call TRBJ2-7; 7 bases align to TRBD1. Unmatched junction bases numbered 8, after V lost 3 bases and J lost 3 bases. Germline-derived CDR1 and CDR2 are MGHRA and YSYEKL. The CDR3 runs to 15 residues. CDR3 residues: CASSQTTGLSYEQYF. In DNA, the CDR3 is TGCGCCAGCAGCCAGACGACAGGGTTGAGCTACGAGCAGTACTTC.

The V and J genes are TRBV28 and TRBJ1-2; D call uncertain. This CDR3 spans 15 amino acids. V was pared by 5 bases and J by 6 bases, with 19 bases between. From germline, CDR1 is MDHEN and CDR2 SYDVKM. CDR3 nucleotides: TGTGCCAGCAGTGACCAATCTTCGAGTTCGGATGGCTACACCTTC. It yields the protein CASSDQSSSSDGYTF.

The chain couples TRBV18 to TRBJ1-1, with 10 bases aligning to TRBD1. This CDR3 has 15 residues. In germline, CDR1 is KGHSH, CDR2 LQKENI. Losses at the gene ends were 3 bases for V and 1 base for J; bases not matched to a gene: 2. The CDR3 DNA follows: TGTGCCAGCTCACCGACAGGGGGCGCGAACACTGAAGCTTTCTTT. It translates to CASSPTGGANTEAFF.

CDR3 sequence reads: CASSQDRLADETQYF. DNA of the CDR3: TGCGCCAGCAGCCAAGATAGGCTAGCGGATGAGACCCAGTACTTC. The rearrangement links TRBV4-1 to TRBJ2-5, with TRBD2 identical over 7 bases. CDR1 is MGHRA, CDR2 YSYEKL, per germline. There are 15 residues in the CDR3. Unmatched junction bases numbered 6, after V lost 0 bases and J lost 5 bases.

J is TRBJ1-1 and V is TRBV4-1; tentatively, D is TRBD1 (5 bases). The length of the CDR3 is 12 residues. V gave up 4 bases and J gave up 8 bases, with 11 bases separating them. From germline, CDR1 is MGHRA and CDR2 YSYEKL. In DNA, the CDR3 is TGCGCCAGCAGCCTCCGGGACGAGGAAGCTTTCTTT. As protein: CASSLRDEEAFF.

The V gene is TRBV25-1, the J gene TRBJ1-1; D is unclear. Germline values: CDR1 MGHDK, CDR2 SYGVNS. CDR3 length: 13 amino acids. The V gene lost 2 bases and the J gene lost 5 bases, with 9 bases spanning the gap. The CDR3 region is CASSEGRGTEAFF. The CDR3 nucleotides are TGTGCCAGCAGTGAAGGAAGAGGGACTGAAGCTTTCTTT.

V usage is TRBV15 and J usage is TRBJ1-6; D is possibly TRBD1 (6 bases). The germline V gene encodes CDR1 LNHNV and CDR2 YYDKDF (reference sequence). The CDR3 contains 15 residues. V gave up 4 bases and J gave up 7 bases, with 14 bases separating them. The CDR3, as DNA: TGTGCCACCAGCAAAGCACAGGGACCCAATTCACCCCTCCACTTT. It codes for CATSKAQGPNSPLHF.

The V and J genes are TRBV5-4 and TRBJ2-3, with D perhaps TRBD2 (5 bases). Germline-derived CDR1 and CDR2 are SGHNT and YYREEE (reference sequence). Between the trimmed V and J ends, which lost 4 bases and 3 bases, there was a span of 12 bases. The CDR3 is 14 residues long. CDR3 residues: CASSPERGTDTQYF. Here the CDR3 DNA reads TGTGCCAGCAGCCCGGAACGGGGAACAGATACGCAGTATTTT.

The chain couples TRBV11-2 to TRBJ1-1; weak D call: TRBD1 (6 bases). Germline V CDR1 and CDR2: SGHAT, FQNNGV. V lost 4 bases, J lost 6 bases, and 24 bases lay in between. The CDR3 totals 17 residues. The CDR3 nucleotides read TGTGCCAGCAGCTCCCCAGGATATGGGGGCGAGGGGGCTGAAGCTTTCTTT. Residues: CASSSPGYGGEGAEAFF.

The V gene is TRBV4-2, the J gene TRBJ2-7, with TRBD1 matching 7 bases. This CDR3 contains 14 residues. The junction had 6 bases not matched to a gene; V was cut back by 4 bases and J by 3 bases. Germline V gene data show CDR1 as LGHNA and CDR2 as YNFKEQ. CDR3 bases: TGTGCCAGCAGCCCCGGGACAGCCCTCTACGAGCAGTACTTC. It codes for CASSPGTALYEQYF.

The chain uses TRBV9 and TRBJ2-2; TRBD2 might be the D (6 bases). Germline V gene sequence: CDR1 SGDLS, CDR2 YYNGEE. Trimming cost V 4 bases and J 1 base, with 11 bases left between them. The CDR3 totals 15 residues. CDR3 bases: TGTGCCAGCAGCCCGGGGGTAGGGAACACCGGGGAGCTGTTTTTT. Its protein product is CASSPGVGNTGELFF.

The rearrangement uses TRBV19 and TRBJ1-4, with a possible D match to TRBD1 (6 bases). Germline CDR1 is LNHDA and CDR2 is SQIVND (reference sequence). The ends were cut back, 3 bases at V and 8 bases at J, with 16 bases in the middle. The CDR3 contains 15 residues. CDR3 DNA: TGTGCCAGTAGTATGCACGGGACATACGAAGAAAAACTGTTTTTT. Translated, it gives CASSMHGTYEEKLFF.

The chain employs TRBV28 and TRBJ2-1; 16 bases fit TRBD2. The CDR3 spans 20 residues. V shed 6 bases and J 4 bases; nucleotides not matched to a gene: 15. The germline CDR1 and CDR2 sequences are MDHEN and SYDVKM. The DNA of the CDR3 is TGTGCCAGCAGCTCCCCGGGACTAGCGGGAGGGCCACTAAAATACAATGAGCAGTTCTTC. Protein product: CASSSPGLAGGPLKYNEQFF.

The CDR3 protein is CASSLGPAGNTIYF. As DNA, the CDR3 is TGTGCCAGCAGCCTCGGGCCAGCTGGAAACACCATATATTTT. The chain couples TRBV7-9 to TRBJ1-3; no definite D call. Trimming removed 5 bases from V and 2 bases from J, with 10 bases in between. The CDR3 is made up of 14 amino acids. The germline CDR1 and CDR2 sequences are SEHNR and FQNEAQ (reference sequence).

The V gene is TRBV11-2, the J gene TRBJ2-7, with TRBD1 identical over 7 bases. Germline CDR1 is SGHAT and CDR2 is FQNNGV. The CDR3 loop spans 14 amino acids. Trimming removed 1 base from V and 6 bases from J; junction bases left unmatched: 6. The CDR3 loop reads CASSLGRGFFEQYF. CDR3 nucleotides: TGTGCCAGCAGCTTAGGCAGGGGGTTTTTCGAGCAGTACTTC.

This rearrangement joins TRBV9 to TRBJ2-5, with D possibly TRBD1 on 5 matching bases. V was pared by 0 bases and J by 4 bases, with 10 bases between. The CDR3 covers 14 residues. The germline V gene has CDR1 SGDLS and CDR2 YYNGEE. Here the CDR3 reads CASSVEQVAETQYF. The CDR3 nucleotides are TGTGCCAGCAGCGTAGAACAGGTGGCAGAGACCCAGTACTTC.

As for this clone: Other nucleotide sequences in the sample specify the same CDR3. The chain couples TRBV6-1 to TRBJ2-5, with D uncertain. The CDR3 runs to 12 residues. Trimming removed 3 bases from V and 5 bases from J, with 7 bases in between. CDR1 and CDR2 (germline): MNHNS, SASEGT. CDR3 sequence: CASSDGWETQYF. The CDR3 nucleotides read TGTGCCAGCAGTGACGGTTGGGAGACCCAGTACTTC.

V and J are TRBV6-6 and TRBJ2-3; the D gene is possibly TRBD1 (6 bases). Germline CDR1 MNHNY, CDR2 SVGAGI (reference sequence). The CDR3 has 13 residues. V lost 7 bases and J lost 3, with 11 bases in between. The DNA for the CDR3 is TGTGCCAGCACCGGACAGTTTACAGATACGCAGTATTTT. It encodes CASTGQFTDTQYF.

The gene calls are TRBV4-2 and TRBJ1-2; D may be TRBD1 (6 bases). The germline gives CDR1 LGHNA, CDR2 YNFKEQ. Trimming left V 0 bases short and J 8 bases short, with 22 bases between. CDR3 length: 17 residues. The CDR3 coding sequence is TGTGCCAGCAGCCAAGATTTTTTCCAAGGAGGGGGGGAAGGCTACACCTTC. It translates to CASSQDFFQGGGEGYTF.

The chain combines TRBV7-3 with TRBJ1-6; no clear D. The V gene's germline CDR1 is SGHTA and CDR2 FQGTGA. CDR3 length equals 17 residues. The V end was cut by 2 bases, the J end by 7 bases, with 18 bases between. The CDR3 nucleotides read TGTGCCAGCAGCTTATCGCCGCCGGGATCTCTCAATTCACCCCTCCACTTT. It codes for CASSLSPPGSLNSPLHF. The full variable domain, rest sourced from reference TRBV7-3 and TRBJ1-6, is GAGVSQTPSNKVTEKGKYVELRCDPISGHTALYWYRQSLGQGPEFLIYFQGTGAADDSGLPNDRFFAVRPEGSVSTLKIQRTERGDSAVYLCASSLSPPGSLNSPLHFGNGTRLTVT.

The chain carries TRBV5-5 and TRBJ2-1; D might be TRBD1 (5 bases). Germline V CDR1 and CDR2: SGHKS, YYEKEE (reference sequence). This CDR3 region has 15 residues. The V gene lost 6 bases and the J gene lost 0 bases, with 13 bases spanning the gap. CDR3: CASTQDPGSYNEQFF. CDR3 DNA sequence: TGTGCCAGCACACAGGACCCCGGCTCCTACAATGAGCAGTTCTTC.

The rearrangement uses TRBV6-1 and TRBJ2-3; a possible D gene is TRBD1 (6 bases). The CDR3 is 14 residues long. Per germline, CDR1 MNHNS and CDR2 SASEGT. V was pared by 1 base and J by 4 bases, with 9 bases between. The CDR3 bases are TGTGCCAGCAGTGAAGTGGCAGGGGCAGATACGCAGTATTTT. Protein: CASSEVAGADTQYF.

The rearrangement links TRBV9 to TRBJ2-1; the D gene could be TRBD1 or TRBD2 (5 bases each). CDR3 length equals 18 residues. From germline, CDR1 is SGDLS and CDR2 YYNGEE. Trimming left V 1 base short and J 9 bases short, with 26 bases between. In nucleotides, the CDR3 is TGTGCCAGCAGCGTAAGCCCGTTGTCCGGGACCCTAGGACGTGAGCAGTTCTTC. Translated, it gives CASSVSPLSGTLGREQFF. Variable domain in full (rest from reference TRBV9 and TRBJ2-1): DSGVTQTPKHLITATGQRVTLRCSPRSGDLSVYWYQQSLDQGLQFLIQYYNGEERAKGNILERFSAQQFPDLHSELNLSSLELGDSALYFCASSVSPLSGTLGREQFFGPGTRLTVL.